This entry features one T cell receptor beta chain sequence. Its antigen is currently unknown. The V gene's germline CDR1 is SGHTS and CDR2 YDEGEE. The CDR3 consists of 15 residues. Trimming left V 0 bases short and J 3 bases short, with 10 bases between. CD45RA-negative memory and CD45RA+ naive subsets were split from the CD4+ cells. When replicate PCRs were run on sorted subsets, they used 150 to 200 ng DNA, 30,000 to 35,000 T cell genomes. Some clones are missing from TCRdb's copy, which holds only in-frame ones; the method was immunoSEQ multiplex PCR. The table has approximately 2.5 million clones, 80% to 95% seen once; the top ten hold more than 0.35%. This specimen comes from a study of shared clonotypes between healthy human individuals. Study-wide results and caveats: Investigators expected sequencing depth to affect clonotype sharing among donors. Estimated richness values were generally larger in naive subsets than in memory subsets.

The sequenced sample was naive CD4+ T cells from PBMCs. Subset noted: CD45RA+ positively selected. The V and J genes are TRBV5-8 and TRBJ1-3; possibly TRBD1 for D (5 bases). This clonotype was obtained from a man younger than 35 in good health. Some clones in this sample may be carry-over from other donors' samples. CDR3 bases: TGTGCCAGCAGCTTGGGGTGGGGGAATGGAAACACCATATATTTT. Translating gives CASSLGWGNGNTIYF.